These 11 T cell receptor beta chains originate from one sample sequenced in a study of blood T cell repertoires in COVID-19. Sequencing was performed with immunoSEQ multiplex PCR; in TCRdb, only in-frame clones are kept and a portion is missing. The sample yields over 75,000 clones, 88% seen once. The sample comprised peripheral blood. All receptors derive from a man in his forties or fifties with COVID-19, enrolled during active disease.

The chain combines TRBV7-2 with TRBJ1-2, with D tentatively TRBD1 (6 bases). Germline CDR1 is SGHTA and CDR2 is FQGNSA. The CDR3 is made up of 15 amino acids. With 4 bases removed from V and 4 bases from J, the gap between germline ends came to 16 bases. CDR3 residues: CASSSNRVGVYGYTF. CDR3 DNA sequence: TGTGCCAGCAGCTCTAACAGGGTAGGGGTCTATGGCTACACCTTC.

This clone appeared a few times. V is TRBV4-1 and J is TRBJ1-2; TRBD1 agrees at 12 bases. CDR3 length: 16 residues. Germline V gene lookup returns CDR1 MGHRA and CDR2 YSYEKL. V lost 0 bases, J lost 8 bases, and 7 bases stayed unmatched. CDR3 in DNA: TGCGCCAGCAGCCAAGAAGGGACAGGGGGCCATGGGGGCTACACCTTC. Translating gives CASSQEGTGGHGGYTF.

The chain couples TRBV3-1 (or the pseudogene TRBV3-2) to TRBJ2-7; TRBD2 matches 8 bases. Germline V CDR1 and CDR2: LGHDT, YNNKEL (reference sequence). V trimming: 4 bases; J trimming: 0 bases; junction bases outside the gene matches: 8. This CDR3 contains 16 residues. The CDR3 is CASSRGAGASSYEQYF. CDR3 DNA sequence: TGTGCCAGCAGCCGGGGAGCGGGGGCCAGCTCCTACGAGCAGTACTTC.

The V call is TRBV30, the J call TRBJ2-7, with 8 bases lining up with TRBD1. The CDR3 contains 14 residues. From germline, CDR1 is GTSNPN and CDR2 SVGIG (reference sequence). With V trimmed by 4 bases and J by 4 bases, 9 bases remained unmatched. The CDR3 region has the DNA TGTGCCTGGACCAGGTCAACAGGGGGATACGAGCAGTACTTC. It encodes CAWTRSTGGYEQYF.

In this sample, this clone turned up once. The genes are TRBV7-2 and TRBJ1-2; 9 positions match TRBD1. This CDR3 comprises 15 residues. The germline gives CDR1 SGHTA, CDR2 FQGNSA. With V trimmed by 3 bases and J by 2 bases, 4 bases remained unmatched. The CDR3 reads CASSFGGQGNYGYTF. Here the CDR3 DNA reads TGTGCCAGCAGCTTTGGTGGACAGGGGAACTATGGCTACACCTTC.

The chain couples TRBV28 to TRBJ2-3; D gene unclear. The CDR3 is 14 residues long. With 3 bases removed from V and 0 bases from J, the gap between germline ends came to 7 bases. Germline CDR1 reads MDHEN; CDR2 reads SYDVKM. The CDR3 loop reads CASSFGGSTDTQYF. CDR3 sequence (DNA): TGTGCCAGCAGTTTTGGCGGAAGCACAGATACGCAGTATTTT.

This sequence joins TRBV7-8 and TRBJ2-1; TRBD2 might be the D (6 bases). The germline gives CDR1 SGHVS, CDR2 FQNEAQ. CDR3 length equals 19 residues. Between the trimmed V and J ends, which lost 1 base and 0 bases, there was a span of 19 bases. The CDR3 reads CASSLGGAGWMSSYNEQFF. The CDR3 DNA follows: TGTGCCAGCAGCTTAGGGGGTGCGGGGTGGATGAGCTCCTACAATGAGCAGTTCTTC.

V and J are TRBV24-1 and TRBJ1-2, with 7 bases that match TRBD1. Germline loops: CDR1 KGHDR, CDR2 SFDVKD. V was pared by 3 bases and J by 4 bases, with 28 bases of the junction left unmatched. The CDR3 loop spans 22 amino acids. CDR3 DNA sequence: TGTGCCACCAGTGATCCCCCCCAGCCGAGGACAGGTTCTCGGTCTCCTATCTATGGCTACACCTTC. Protein product: CATSDPPQPRTGSRSPIYGYTF.

The chain combines TRBV6-5 with TRBJ2-1; 7 nucleotides line up with TRBD1. The germline V gene has CDR1 MNHEY and CDR2 SVGAGI. This CDR3 is built from 13 residues. V lost 6 bases and J lost 5; bases outside the gene matches: 4. The CDR3 here is CASRWTGNNEQFF. CDR3 DNA: TGTGCCAGCAGGTGGACAGGCAACAATGAGCAGTTCTTC.

This sequence joins TRBV27 and TRBJ2-7; tentatively, D is TRBD2 (5 bases). V shed 6 bases and J shed 1 base, with 22 bases lying between them. The CDR3 has 17 amino acids. Germline assignment: CDR1 MNHEY and CDR2 SMNVEV (reference sequence). The CDR3 DNA follows: TGTGCCAGCAGCCCCGCGGGTTTTCTGCAGGAATCCTACGAGCAGTACTTC. Its protein is CASSPAGFLQESYEQYF.

The chain is built from TRBV4-2 and TRBJ2-7, with TRBD2 as a possible D gene (5 bases). Trimming pared 1 base from V and 5 bases from J, leaving 9 bases between. Germline assignment: CDR1 LGHNA and CDR2 YNFKEQ. The CDR3 has 13 amino acids. CDR3 nucleotides: TGTGCCAGCAGCCAAGCCGGGGTCGACGAGCAGTACTTC. It specifies CASSQAGVDEQYF.